This TCR beta chain was found in a study of chemoradiotherapy in HPV16-positive cancers. The V and J ends lost 4 bases and 0 bases, in that order; junction bases with no gene match: 5. The CDR3 has 16 residues. Germline values: CDR1 LNHDA, CDR2 SQIVND (reference sequence). This clone occurred once. Generated by immunoSEQ multiplex PCR, the TCRdb table keeps only in-frame clones and is missing some. The repertoire holds around 20,000 clones, roughly 66% seen once, with roughly 2.5% in the top ten. Repertoires were sampled repeatedly during chemoradiotherapy. This sequence originates from a human donor with HPV-associated anogenital cancer. The sample was collected from a patient who underwent chemoradiotherapy. This chain uses TRBV19 with TRBJ2-2; 7 nucleotides match TRBD2. The DNA of the CDR3 is TGTGCCAGTAGTAATGGGGCGGGAGCGAACACCGGGGAGCTGTTTTTT. This codes for CASSNGAGANTGELFF.